This is a list of T cell receptor beta chains from one sample in a study of cytomegalovirus exposure and HLA in healthy donors. Method: immunoSEQ multiplex PCR; TCRdb's copy keeps in-frame clones and lacks some. Of about 120,000 clones listed, less than 65% are singletons. The material sequenced was PBMCs. Receptor source: a man between 40 and 49 years old in good health and CMV-seropositive. The CDR3 runs from the conserved cysteine through the conserved F or W. The D gene is left open where the match is weak. Size values are once, few and many counts, or a class for expanded clones, and some rows have none.

clone_size d_call j_call v_call cdr3_aa cdr3_nt
- TRBD1 TRBJ1-5 TRBV27 CASRSGTGAGQPQHF TGTGCCAGCAGGTCCGGGACAGGGGCTGGTCAGCCCCAGCATTTT
- TRBD1 TRBJ2-5 TRBV9 CASSPQGAGETQYF TGTGCCAGCAGCCCACAGGGGGCCGGAGAGACCCAGTACTTC
- TRBD1 TRBJ2-3 TRBV12-5 CASGGPGQGATEYTDTQYF TGTGCTAGTGGCGGTCCGGGACAGGGGGCGACAGAATATACAGATACGCAGTATTTT
- - TRBJ1-4 TRBV7-9 CASSLTTMSEKLFF TGTGCCAGCAGCTTAACCACAATGTCTGAAAAACTGTTTTTT
- - TRBJ1-2 TRBV6-1 CASSEGSTYGYTF TGTGCCAGCAGTGAAGGGAGTACCTATGGCTACACCTTC
- TRBD1 TRBJ1-5 TRBV6-1 CASSEPRQGSQPQHF TGTGCCAGCAGTGAACCCCGACAGGGAAGTCAGCCCCAGCATTTT
- - TRBJ2-7 TRBV5-1 CASSFVRGYEQYF TGCGCCAGCAGCTTTGTCAGGGGATACGAGCAGTACTTC
- TRBD1 TRBJ1-1 TRBV15 CATSREFGQGGEAFF TGTGCCACCAGCAGAGAATTCGGACAGGGCGGTGAAGCTTTCTTT
- - TRBJ1-6 TRBV5-1 CASRSFAFNYNSPLHF TGCGCCAGTCGGTCCTTCGCCTTCAACTATAATTCACCCCTCCACTTT
- TRBD2 TRBJ2-5 TRBV7-9 CASSSRTSWETQYF TGTGCCAGCAGCTCCCGGACTAGCTGGGAGACCCAGTACTTC
- TRBD1 TRBJ1-1 TRBV2 CASSKGQGNTEAFF TGTGCCAGCAGCAAGGGACAGGGCAACACTGAAGCTTTCTTT
- TRBD2 TRBJ2-7 TRBV5-1 CASSKSTGLAETYEQYF TGCGCCAGCAGCAAAAGTACGGGACTAGCGGAGACCTACGAGCAGTACTTC
- TRBD1 TRBJ2-2 TRBV4-1 CASSQAATGLIGELFF TGCGCCAGCAGCCAAGCGGCGACAGGGCTAATCGGGGAGCTGTTTTTT
few - TRBJ2-5 TRBV7-9 CASSFSSIEETQYF TGTGCCAGCAGCTTTAGTAGTATAGAAGAGACCCAGTACTTC